The 8 T cell receptor beta chains below come from one sample, sequenced in a study of siplizumab effects on memory and regulatory T cells. Sequenced by immunoSEQ multiplex PCR; TCRdb stores in-frame clones only, minus some. The sample lists 100,000 or so clones, over 90% occurring once. The material sequenced was non-Treg CD4+ T cells sorted from blood. The receptor set was obtained from a human donor in good health.

V and J are TRBV5-1 and TRBJ1-2; the D is unclear. In germline, CDR1 is SGHRS, CDR2 YFSETQ. There are 13 residues in the CDR3. V lost 0 bases and J lost 4, with 7 bases in between. The CDR3 bases are TGCGCCAGCAGCTTGGATTGGGCCTATGGCTACACCTTC. This translates into CASSLDWAYGYTF.

The chain recombines TRBV29-1 with TRBJ1-2; 10 bases match TRBD1. The V gene end was trimmed by 6 bases and the J gene end by 0 bases; junction bases not matched to a gene: 4. This CDR3 region has 14 residues. Germline V gene lookup returns CDR1 SQVTM and CDR2 ANQGSEA. CDR3: CSVAGTGANYGYTF. The DNA for the CDR3 is TGCAGCGTGGCCGGGACAGGGGCTAACTATGGCTACACCTTC.

The chain is built from TRBV7-2 and TRBJ1-3; no clear D. The CDR3 is 15 residues long. The V end was cut by 5 bases, the J end by 2 bases, with 13 bases between. CDR1 and CDR2 (germline): SGHTA, FQGNSA. CDR3 coding DNA: TGTGCCAGCAGCGATCACGTAAGGACTGGAAACACCATATATTTT. Residues: CASSDHVRTGNTIYF.

V usage is TRBV5-4 and J usage is TRBJ2-3; 8 bases map to TRBD2. Looked up from germline, CDR1 is SGHNT and CDR2 is YYREEE (reference sequence). The CDR3 runs 15 residues. Unmatched junction bases numbered 8, after V lost 3 bases and J lost 5 bases. The CDR3 coding sequence is TGTGCCAGCAGCTCGCCAGCGGGAGAGGGAGATACGCAGTATTTT. It yields the protein CASSSPAGEGDTQYF.

The rearrangement links TRBV6-5 to TRBJ1-2, with D unresolved. Germline V CDR1 and CDR2: MNHEY, SVGAGI. The CDR3 runs 15 residues. V lost 2 bases and J lost 3, with 13 bases in between. The CDR3 DNA sequence: TGTGCCAGCAGTTACAGGCCAGGCGAGGACTATGGCTACACCTTC. It yields the protein CASSYRPGEDYGYTF.

V usage is TRBV7-8 and J usage is TRBJ1-5; D is unresolved. This CDR3 has 15 residues. In germline, CDR1 is SGHVS, CDR2 FQNEAQ. Trimming took off 1 base at V and 1 base at J, with 8 bases between the two ends. CDR3 in amino acids: CASSLVGKSNQPQHF. Written as DNA, the CDR3 is TGTGCCAGCAGCTTAGTAGGGAAAAGCAATCAGCCCCAGCATTTT.

This clone occurred a few times. J is TRBJ2-4 and V is TRBV6-5; D gene ambiguous. The CDR3 is made up of 16 amino acids. V was shortened by 0 bases and J by 0 bases, with 9 bases between the two germline ends. Germline-derived CDR1 and CDR2 are MNHEY and SVGAGI. The CDR3 sequence: CASSYSLELAKNIQYF. The DNA for the CDR3 is TGTGCCAGCAGTTACTCCTTAGAGTTAGCCAAAAACATTCAGTACTTC.

The chain combines TRBV19 with TRBJ1-4; 7 bases line up with TRBD1. Trimming at V came to 5 bases and at J to 3 bases, leaving 6 bases not matched to a gene. Germline values: CDR1 LNHDA, CDR2 SQIVND (reference sequence). The CDR3 covers 15 residues. The DNA for the CDR3 is TGTGCCAGTAGTCCCCGACAGGGAGCTAATGAAAAACTGTTTTTT. The encoded protein is CASSPRQGANEKLFF.